The 2 T cell receptor beta chains in this list originate from one sample, sequenced in a study of blood T cell repertoires in COVID-19. Profiled with immunoSEQ multiplex PCR; TCRdb holds only in-frame clones, not every one. The sample holds under 200,000 clones, around 83% seen once. The sequenced material came from peripheral blood. The receptors derive from a human donor in a cohort sampled during active COVID-19.

The CDR3 DNA follows: TGTGCCACCAGTCAGGGGGCTGGTGGCTACACCTTC. Its protein product is CATSQGAGGYTF. The J gene is TRBJ1-2, the V gene TRBV24-1, with 8 nucleotides matching TRBD1. Per the germline V gene, CDR1 is KGHDR and CDR2 is SFDVKD. CDR3 length: 12 residues. With 6 bases clipped from V and 7 bases from J, the junction kept 3 bases outside the gene matches.

V usage is TRBV6-6 and J usage is TRBJ1-2; 8 bases match TRBD1. From germline, CDR1 is MNHNY and CDR2 SVGAGI (reference sequence). The trim removed 7 bases at V and 5 bases at J, leaving 12 bases unmatched. The CDR3 loop spans 15 amino acids. The CDR3 spells CASTPQGAALYGYTF. CDR3 DNA sequence: TGTGCCAGCACCCCGCAGGGGGCGGCCTTATATGGCTACACCTTC.